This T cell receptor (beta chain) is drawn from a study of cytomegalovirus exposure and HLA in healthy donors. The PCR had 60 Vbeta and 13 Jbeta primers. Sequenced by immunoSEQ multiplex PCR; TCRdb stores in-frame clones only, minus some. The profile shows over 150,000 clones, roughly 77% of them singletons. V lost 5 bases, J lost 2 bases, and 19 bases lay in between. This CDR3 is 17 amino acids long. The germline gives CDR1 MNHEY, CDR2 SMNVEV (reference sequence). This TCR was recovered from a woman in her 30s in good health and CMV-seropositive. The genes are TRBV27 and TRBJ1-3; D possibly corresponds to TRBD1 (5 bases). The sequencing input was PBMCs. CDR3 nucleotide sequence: TGTGCCAGCAGTATAGAAGGGGTAGTGAGTCCTGGAAACACCATATATTTT. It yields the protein CASSIEGVVSPGNTIYF.